This T cell receptor beta chain is drawn from a study of OX40 agonist ivuxolimab in advanced cancers. Across the study: Patients' therapy was ivuxolimab, an antibody that acts as an agonist of OX40 (CD134). Partial responses were observed in three patients, of whom one had hepatocellular carcinoma and two had cutaneous melanoma. Findings and caveats of the study: CD4+ and CD8+ T cells in blood underwent clonal expansion by week 6 at 0.1 to 3.0 mg/kg. CD4+ T cells averaged fewer expanded clones than CD8+ T cells.

Points on this clone: Its antigen is not identified.

The CDR3 runs to 11 residues. V shed 3 bases and J shed 6 bases, with 3 bases lying between them. Germline V gene sequence: CDR1 LNHDA, CDR2 SQIVND (reference sequence). Profiled with immunoSEQ multiplex PCR; TCRdb holds only in-frame clones, not every one. The repertoire includes about 25,000 clones, approximately 86% of them detected once, and 40% to 50% sits in the top ten. The origin of this receptor is an adult with an advanced solid tumor such as melanoma, head and neck, liver or kidney cancer. V is TRBV19 and J is TRBJ2-1, with unresolved D. The material sequenced was CD4+ or CD8+ T cells sorted from blood, taken in a trial of the OX40 agonist ivuxolimab. This CDR3 is CASSMGNEQFF. The CDR3 DNA sequence: TGTGCCAGTAGTATGGGCAATGAGCAGTTCTTC.